The rows below give T cell receptor beta chains drawn from one sample of a study of blood T cell repertoires in COVID-19. Data came from immunoSEQ multiplex PCR; TCRdb stores just in-frame clones and leaves some out. Seen here are 110,000 or so clones, over 75% observed once, and the top ten hold 2% to 3%. Material: peripheral blood. The receptors were sampled from a man in his fifties or sixties with acute or convalescent COVID-19. Each CDR3 is given with its conserved first and last residue. The D gene is left open where the match is weak. The size field is filled for only some rows; it gives once, few, many or a size class.

v_call,d_call,clone_size,j_call,cdr3_nt,cdr3_aa
TRBV19,-,-,TRBJ1-3,TGTGCCAGTAGTCCACAGGGAGATGGAAACACCATATATTTT,CASSPQGDGNTIYF
TRBV16,TRBD1,-,TRBJ1-4,TGTGCCAGCAGCCGCACCGGGACAGCTAATGAAAAACTGTTTTTT,CASSRTGTANEKLFF
TRBV6-6,TRBD2,-,TRBJ2-5,TGTGCCAGCGCTAATAGCGGGGCTGAGACCCAGTACTTC,CASANSGAETQYF
TRBV7-6,TRBD1,-,TRBJ1-6,TGTGCCAGCAGCTTAGTGGACAGGGTCCATAATTCACCCCTCCACTTT,CASSLVDRVHNSPLHF
TRBV24-1,-,-,TRBJ2-2,TGTGCCACCAGTGATTTCCCGACAGCGAACACCGGGGAGCTGTTTTTT,CATSDFPTANTGELFF
TRBV24-1,TRBD1,-,TRBJ1-2,TGTGCCACCAGAGGACAGGGGGTAAGCTATGGCTACACCTTC,CATRGQGVSYGYTF
TRBV24-1,TRBD1,-,TRBJ2-6,TGTGCCACCAGAGGGGACAGGGAAGCTGGGGCCAACGTCCTGACTTTC,CATRGDREAGANVLTF
TRBV2,-,-,TRBJ2-1,TGTGCCAGCAGTTCAATCGACAGTTACAATGAGCAGTTCTTC,CASSSIDSYNEQFF
TRBV6-2/TRBV6-3,-,-,TRBJ1-2,TGTGCCAGCAGCTCCGGGGGGCCAACCTATGGCTACACCTTC,CASSSGGPTYGYTF
TRBV7-9,TRBD1,-,TRBJ2-7,TGTGCCAGCAGCTTAAGGGACAGCTCCTACGAGCAGTACTTC,CASSLRDSSYEQYF
TRBV5-6,-,-,TRBJ1-1,TGTGCCAGCAGCTTCGCATCCCAGGTCGCCCCTGAAGCTTTCTTT,CASSFASQVAPEAFF
TRBV4-2,TRBD1,-,TRBJ2-2,TGTGCCAGCAGCCGCCGGGACAGGGACACCGGGGAGCTGTTTTTT,CASSRRDRDTGELFF
TRBV6-5,TRBD2,-,TRBJ2-7,TGTGCCAGCAGTCTGACTAGCGGGGCTACCTACGAGCAGTACTTC,CASSLTSGATYEQYF
TRBV7-9,TRBD2,-,TRBJ2-5,TGTGCCAGCAGCCAGGGACTAGCGGGAGAGACCCAGTACTTC,CASSQGLAGETQYF
TRBV7-6,-,-,TRBJ2-7,TGTGCCAGCAGCTTACGACTAGATAGCTCCTATGAGCAGTACTTC,CASSLRLDSSYEQYF
TRBV5-5,TRBD1,-,TRBJ1-2,TGTGCCAGCACCATTACCGGGACAGGGGCTGGTGGCTACACCTTC,CASTITGTGAGGYTF
TRBV6-5,-,few,TRBJ1-1,TGTGCCAGCAGAGTCAGGGATACTGAAGCTTTCTTT,CASRVRDTEAFF
TRBV19,-,once,TRBJ2-3,TGTGCCAGTAGTATATCCAGGGGCACAGATACGCAGTATTTT,CASSISRGTDTQYF
TRBV29-1,-,-,TRBJ1-2,TGCAGCGTTGATGATCCCAGTCTTAACTATGGCTACACCTTC,CSVDDPSLNYGYTF
TRBV30,-,-,TRBJ1-5,TGTGCCTGGAGTGTACAGGGCGGTTTTGGCAATCAGCCCCAGCATTTT,CAWSVQGGFGNQPQHF
TRBV19,TRBD1,-,TRBJ1-6,TGTGCCACCTCCGGGACAGGGGACTATAATTCACCCCTCCACTTT,CATSGTGDYNSPLHF
TRBV7-3,TRBD2,once,TRBJ2-5,TGTGCCAGCAGCCCCACGGGGGGGGAGACCCAGTACTTC,CASSPTGGETQYF
TRBV29-1,TRBD1,-,TRBJ2-5,TGCAGCGCTGAGGACAGGTACCAAGAGACCCAGTACTTC,CSAEDRYQETQYF
TRBV5-4,TRBD1,-,TRBJ2-1,TGTGCCAGCAGCCTCCAACAGGGGTGGAATGAGCAGTTCTTC,CASSLQQGWNEQFF
TRBV30,-,-,TRBJ1-1,TGTGCCTGGAGGGACTCGGGCACTGAAGCTTTCTTT,CAWRDSGTEAFF
TRBV2,-,-,TRBJ2-1,TGTGCCAGCCAAGGGGTTAGCTCCTACAATGAGCAGTTCTTC,CASQGVSSYNEQFF
TRBV6-5,-,-,TRBJ1-4,TGTGCCAGCAGTCGGTGGGGGCCAACTAATGAAAAACTGTTTTTT,CASSRWGPTNEKLFF
TRBV29-1,TRBD1,few,TRBJ2-1,TGCAGCGTTGAAGAACCTCGACCCCAGGGGGATGAGCAGTTCTTC,CSVEEPRPQGDEQFF
TRBV4-1,-,-,TRBJ2-7,TGCGCCAGCAGCCAGAAACAGGTTTTCGACATTTACGAGCAGTACTTC,CASSQKQVFDIYEQYF
TRBV28,TRBD2,-,TRBJ2-5,TGTGCCAGCAGAGACAGCGGGAGCGGAGAGACCCAGTACTTC,CASRDSGSGETQYF
TRBV7-9,-,-,TRBJ1-2,TGTGCCAGCAGCTTAGATGTGGGGGCGGTCGATGGCTACACCTTC,CASSLDVGAVDGYTF
TRBV4-1,TRBD2,-,TRBJ2-7,TGCGCCAGCAGCCAAGATCCAGCGGGAAACGCCTACGAGCAGTACTTC,CASSQDPAGNAYEQYF
TRBV27,TRBD2,-,TRBJ2-3,TGTGCCAGCAGTCCCACCTACCCGGGACTAGCGGGAGTTAAAGATACGCAGTATTTT,CASSPTYPGLAGVKDTQYF
TRBV24-1,-,few,TRBJ2-2,TGTGCCACCAGTTCAACTCGCAGCGGAGCCTTGGGGACCGGGGAGCTGTTTTTT,CATSSTRSGALGTGELFF
TRBV19,TRBD1,-,TRBJ2-5,TGTGCCAGTAGTATAGATCTGGGGACAGCGCAAGAGACCCAGTACTTC,CASSIDLGTAQETQYF
TRBV19,-,few,TRBJ2-5,TGTGCCAGTAGTATGGCGGCAGGGTCACAAGAGACCCAGTACTTC,CASSMAAGSQETQYF
TRBV10-3,TRBD2,-,TRBJ2-5,TGTGCCATCAGTGTGCGGGAGGGCCTTGAGACCCAGTACTTC,CAISVREGLETQYF
TRBV5-1,TRBD1,-,TRBJ2-7,TGCGCCAGCAGCTTCCTAGGACAGGGCGGCGAGCAGTACTTC,CASSFLGQGGEQYF
TRBV11-2,TRBD2,-,TRBJ2-2,TGTGCCAGCAGCTTAGAATCTCTAGCGGTAAACACCGGGGAGCTGTTTTTT,CASSLESLAVNTGELFF
TRBV3-1/TRBV3-2,-,-,TRBJ2-1,TGTGCCAGCAGCCGCGCCCACAATGAGCAGTTCTTC,CASSRAHNEQFF
TRBV3-1/TRBV3-2,TRBD1,-,TRBJ1-5,TGTGCCAGCAGCCAGGCGACAGGGGACCAGCCCCAGCATTTT,CASSQATGDQPQHF
TRBV10-2,TRBD2,-,TRBJ2-5,TGCGCCAGCAGTGATCCGACTAGCGGGAGGGGGGAGACCCAGTACTTC,CASSDPTSGRGETQYF
TRBV2,-,-,TRBJ2-7,TGTGCCAGCAAGGGGTCCTCCTACGAGCAGTACTTC,CASKGSSYEQYF
TRBV28,TRBD1,-,TRBJ1-4,TGTGCCAGCAGTTTACGGACAGGGAATGAAAAACTGTTTTTT,CASSLRTGNEKLFF
TRBV7-9,TRBD1,-,TRBJ2-7,TGTGCCAGCAGCCCGCCCGGGGACAGAAGCTCCTACGAGCAGTACTTC,CASSPPGDRSSYEQYF
TRBV7-9,TRBD1,-,TRBJ2-2,TGTGCCAGCAGCCCCCGGGCAGGGGGCCTCACCGGGGAGCTGTTTTTT,CASSPRAGGLTGELFF